This TCR beta chain was recovered during a study of blood T cell repertoires in COVID-19 (dated by TCRdb to the early 2020s). Notes on the research overall: Samples from collaborators originated in the United States, Italy and Spain and spanned both the acute and convalescent phases of COVID-19. The sample metadata nearly always contained a de-identified subject ID, COVID-19 status, age in years and sex. The prospective study material was composed of cDNA or gDNA derived from T cells, B-cell-depleted T cells, or PBMCs. Samples were obtained from the ongoing ImmuneRACE study (first 160 participants) and from 1,254 subjects provided by 6 global collaborators. The repertoires were released in a freely available public database meant as a resource for research on the immune response to SARS-CoV-2. Subjects who had been exposed to COVID-19, were actively infected with it, or had recovered from it provided the deeply sampled blood TCRbeta repertoires that made up the dataset. HLA class I and class II types, where available, came from metadata supplied by the sample provider rather than from assay-based typing.

The CDR3 starts with the cysteine, ends with the phenylalanine, and has 14 residues. Only the CDR3 part of the read is kept: 42 bases, read in frame from the first base. From the germline V gene (reference sequence), CDR1 is LGHDT and CDR2 is YNNKEL. At the junction V is shortened by 1 base and J by 7 bases, with 11 bases in between. The collaborating institutions used their own protocols to collect whole blood in K2EDTA tubes. Collaborator samples were shipped for TCRbeta analysis as frozen whole blood, isolated PBMCs, or DNA extracted from either sample type. A remark on this clone: The antigen it recognizes is unknown. Per-nucleotide qualities are absent, and no much larger clonotype sits a single base away.

Here is what the overall study found, with its caveats: How much clinical and demographic metadata was included differed by source and by participant, and the metadata was provided uncurated.

TCRbeta CDR3 regions were amplified from genomic DNA using the immunoSEQ Assay, a bias-controlled multiplex PCR. The paper's processing steps were these. Nucleated cell counts per sample were estimated from amplification of reference gene primers within the assay. To quantify the absolute abundance of each unique TCRbeta CDR3 rearrangement, sequence reads were collapsed and filtered. Productive Simpson clonality was computed per sample as the square root of Simpson's diversity index over productive rearrangements. Here the immuneACCESS table is served through TCRdb, limited to in-frame sequences with V and J called. Missing clones are a known gap in these copies; in checked studies unresolved V genes cover under half, and the rest lacks a known reason. The V and J calls and clone size are taken from that table; D and trimming were inferred from the DNA. The sample data list 78,000 or so clones, and 83% of these were observed just once. The biggest ten clones account for 5.5% to 7.5% of the sample.

The sequencing input was peripheral blood. This receptor was obtained from a woman aged 55-75 years with acute or convalescent COVID-19. The rearrangement combines TRBV3-1 (or the pseudogene TRBV3-2) with TRBJ1-5; TRBD1 is possibly the D segment (5 matching bases). The CDR3 loop reads CASSQGQPGQPQHF. The DNA sequence is as follows: TGTGCCAGCAGCCAAGGACAGCCAGGCCAGCCCCAGCATTTT.